This record concerns one T cell receptor beta chain sequence. These data come from a study of blood T cells in healthy people across ages. The total RNA that was extracted per sample amounted to at least 6 micrograms. The use of a sample-barcoded 5' primer and a J-beta primer mix characterized a second PCR of about 7 to 12 cycles. TCRdb ran MiXCR on the 5' RACE reads and lists one entry per CDR3 protein. The data show more than 650,000 distinct CDR3 sequences, about a quarter seen once. The CDR3 sequence is 13 residues long. V lost 2 bases, J lost 7 bases, and 12 bases lay in between. Germline values: CDR1 MDHEN, CDR2 SYDVKM. The sample also formed part of further work on T cells of mothers and their children.

The genes are TRBV28 and TRBJ2-7; perhaps TRBD1 as D (6 bases). Sequenced material: blood. The receptor was derived from a boy aged 10-17 years in good health. The DNA of the CDR3 is TGTGCCAGCAGTTTACCCAGACAGGAGGAGCAGTACTTC. Protein: CASSLPRQEEQYF.